The 32 T cell receptor beta chains presented below share a single source sample, sequenced in a study of T-cell memory formation after mild COVID-19. In TCRdb, the 5' RACE reads were re-called with MiXCR into one record per CDR3 protein. This table holds about 340,000 distinct CDR3 sequences, 15% found once. Sequenced material: PBMCs or a T cell subset sorted from them (not recorded which). The receptor set was obtained from a man aged 18 to 29 who had mild COVID-19 (a few samples of this study predate the infection). Cell type and time point are not known.

There are many counts of this clonotype. The chain combines TRBV6-1 with TRBJ2-7; TRBD1 aligns across 7 bases. Germline values: CDR1 MNHNS, CDR2 SASEGT. The length of the CDR3 is 13 residues. With 0 bases clipped from V and 11 bases from J, the junction kept 7 bases outside the gene matches. CDR3 DNA sequence: TGTGCCAGCAGTGAAGCGGGACAGCCCGAAAAGTACGTC. Protein: CASSEAGQPEKYV.

The sample holds a few counts of this clonotype. V and J are TRBV7-2 and TRBJ2-2; D is undetermined. The CDR3 is 15 amino acids. V lost 1 base, J lost 4 bases, and 10 bases lay in between. Per the germline V gene, CDR1 is SGHTA and CDR2 is FQGNSA. The CDR3 sequence: CASSLETWGTGELFF. The CDR3 DNA reads TGTGCCAGCAGCTTAGAGACATGGGGCACCGGGGAGCTGTTTTTT.

In its sample, this clonotype was seen a few times. The rearrangement links TRBV5-1 to TRBJ2-5, with 16 positions matching TRBD2. This CDR3 contains 17 residues. Germline assignment: CDR1 SGHRS and CDR2 YFSETQ. J gave up 5 bases and V 4 bases, and 8 bases lay outside the gene matches. The CDR3 DNA is TGCGCCAGCAGCCCGGGGACTAGCGGGGGGGCCCTGGAGACCCAGTACTTC. As protein: CASSPGTSGGALETQYF. The full variable domain, completed using reference TRBV5-1 and TRBJ2-5, is KAGVTQTPRYLIKTRGQQVTLSCSPISGHRSVSWYQQTPGQGLQFLFEYFSETQRNKGNFPGRFSGRQFSNSRSEMNVSTLELGDSALYLCASSPGTSGGALETQYFGPGTRLLVL.

The rearrangement joins TRBV9 to TRBJ1-3; 9 bases match TRBD1. The CDR3 is made up of 16 amino acids. J gave up 0 bases and V 3 bases, and 4 bases lay outside the gene matches. The germline V gene has CDR1 SGDLS and CDR2 YYNGEE. The CDR3 is CASSAGTGSSGNTIYF. Written as DNA, the CDR3 is TGTGCCAGCAGCGCGGGGACAGGGAGCTCTGGAAACACCATATATTTT.

This clonotype was picked up a small number of times. The gene calls are TRBV7-2 and TRBJ1-6, with D uncertain. This CDR3 has 15 residues. Trimming removed 1 base at V and 7 bases at J, with 11 bases between. CDR1 SGHTA and CDR2 FQGNSA come from the germline V gene. CDR3 region: CASSLEVSSNSPLHF. The CDR3 DNA reads as TGTGCCAGCAGCTTAGAGGTTTCTTCCAATTCACCCCTCCACTTT.

This chain uses TRBV12-3 or TRBV12-4 with TRBJ1-1; no firm D call. CDR3 length: 14 amino acids. Trimming stripped 5 bases from V and 2 bases from J, with 12 bases between. The CDR3 DNA reads as TGTGCCAGCAGTCGTGGAGACACTAACACTGAAGCTTTCTTT. Translation gives CASSRGDTNTEAFF.

This clonotype was seen more than once but under ten times. The V call is TRBV4-3, the J call TRBJ2-7, with 7 bases aligning to TRBD2. This CDR3 comprises 15 residues. The germline V gene encodes CDR1 LGHNA and CDR2 YSLEER. V shed 0 bases, J shed 3 bases, and the junction held 5 bases outside the gene matches. The CDR3 DNA sequence: TGCGCCAGCAGCCAAGATTGGGGAGGGTTCTACGAGCAGTACGTC. Residues: CASSQDWGGFYEQYV.

The genes are TRBV3-1 and TRBJ1-5; no firm D call. The CDR3 has 13 residues. Per the germline V gene, CDR1 is LGHDT and CDR2 is YNNKEL (reference sequence). V lost 5 bases to trimming and J lost 6 bases, with 11 bases between them. This CDR3 reads CASSAGPFQPQHF. CDR3 coding DNA: TGTGCCAGCAGCGCGGGCCCGTTTCAGCCCCAGCATTTT. Filled out from reference TRBV3-1 and TRBJ1-5, the complete variable domain reads DTAVSQTPKYLVTQMGNDKSIKCEQNLGHDTMYWYKQDSKKFLKIMFSYNNKELIINETVPNRFSPKSPDKAHLNLHINSLELGDSAVYFCASSAGPFQPQHFGDGTRLSIL.

The chain recombines TRBV7-2 with TRBJ1-2, with D tentatively TRBD1 (6 bases). This CDR3 contains 15 residues. CDR1 and CDR2 from the germline V gene are SGHTA and FQGNSA. V lost 5 bases, J lost 3 bases, and 16 bases lay in between. CDR3 sequence (DNA): TGTGCCAGCAGCGGCCGTGGGGGGCATGACTATGGCTACACCTTC. Protein product: CASSGRGGHDYGYTF.

Of note for this clonotype: The junction and the germline gene differ at one end; a read error may be behind it. CDR3 sequence (DNA): TGTGCTAGCAGCCGACAGGGGGAGACCCAGTACTTC. Translated: CASSRQGETQYF. This chain connects TRBV7-7 to TRBJ2-5; 8 nucleotides agree with TRBD1. The CDR3 is made up of 12 amino acids. Germline CDR1 and CDR2: SSHAT and FNYEAQ (reference sequence).

The chain links TRBV6-5 to TRBJ2-3; D is possibly TRBD1 (6 bases). This CDR3 is 15 amino acids long. Germline V gene sequence: CDR1 MNHEY, CDR2 SVGAGI. Trimming shortened V by 6 bases and J by 0 bases, and 13 bases separated the two germline ends. Here the CDR3 DNA reads TGTGCCAGCAGACGGACAGCTACTAGCACAGATACGCAGTATTTT. This gives the protein CASRRTATSTDTQYF.

The chain couples TRBV5-4 to TRBJ1-6; possible D gene TRBD1, 6 bases. This CDR3 is 16 amino acids long. Trimming removed 3 bases at V and 8 bases at J, with 18 bases between. Germline V gene data show CDR1 as SGHNT and CDR2 as YYREEE (reference sequence). The CDR3 loop is CASSSVRGRRDSPLHF. Written as DNA, the CDR3 is TGTGCCAGCAGCTCCGTCAGGGGAAGACGGGATTCACCCCTCCACTTT.

The CDR3 loop is CASSLGLANEKLFF. The CDR3 DNA follows: TGTGCCAGCAGTTTGGGGTTGGCTAATGAAAAACTGTTTTTT. This chain uses TRBV7-2 with TRBJ1-4; D unresolved. The CDR3 loop spans 14 amino acids. Per the germline V gene, CDR1 is SGHTA and CDR2 is FQGNSA. The V gene lost 6 bases and the J gene lost 3 bases, with 11 bases spanning the gap.

This rearrangement joins TRBV6-2 or TRBV6-3 to TRBJ2-7, with TRBD1 as a possible D gene (5 bases). Germline-derived CDR1 and CDR2 are MNHEY and SVGEGT. The CDR3 covers 13 residues. V was shortened by 6 bases and J by 3 bases, with 12 bases between the two germline ends. The CDR3 nucleotides read TGTGCCAGCAGCATGGACACCTTCTACGAGCAGTACGTC. This sequence encodes CASSMDTFYEQYV.

This clonotype was detected ten times or more. The chain employs TRBV12-3 or TRBV12-4 and TRBJ2-1, with TRBD2 identical over 12 bases. V trimming: 7 bases; J trimming: 9 bases; junction bases outside the gene matches: 10. The CDR3 is made up of 15 amino acids. The CDR3 coding sequence is TGTGCCAGCACCCGGGCTAGCGGGGGGGCCGGTGAGCAGTTCTTC. The encoded protein is CASTRASGGAGEQFF.

This clonotype was seen ten or more times. V is TRBV11-3 and J is TRBJ2-2; D ambiguous. The CDR3 is 15 residues long. V gave up 0 bases and J gave up 7 bases, with 12 bases separating them. Germline CDR1 reads SGHNT; CDR2 reads YENEEA. The chain's CDR3 is CASSLDSFDNGELFF. The CDR3, as DNA: TGTGCCAGCAGCTTAGATAGTTTCGATAACGGGGAGCTGTTTTTT. Variable domain in full (rest from reference TRBV11-3 and TRBJ2-2): EAGVVQSPRYKIIEKKQPVAFWCNPISGHNTLYWYLQNLGQGPELLIRYENEEAVDDSQLPKDRFSAERLKGVDSTLKIQPAELGDSAVYLCASSLDSFDNGELFFGEGSRLTVL.

This clonotype appeared a few times. CDR3 DNA: TGCAGTGCTAGAGATCAACAGGCCTCATCCTACGAGCAGTACGTC. Translating it yields CSARDQQASSYEQYV. V is TRBV20-1 and J is TRBJ2-7; D may be TRBD1 (5 bases). Germline values: CDR1 DFQATT, CDR2 SNEGSKA (reference sequence). The CDR3 sequence is 15 residues long. The V and J ends lost 0 bases and 1 base respectively, with 13 bases between them.

The V call is TRBV12-5, the J call TRBJ2-6; 8 nucleotides match TRBD1. Germline loops: CDR1 LGHNT, CDR2 FRNRAP. V lost 5 bases and J lost 4; bases outside the gene matches: 4. The CDR3 loop spans 15 amino acids. CDR3 loop: CASGPQGVGANVLTF. CDR3 in DNA: TGTGCTAGTGGTCCACAGGGGGTGGGGGCCAACGTCCTGACTTTC.

This chain uses TRBV27 with TRBJ1-1; possibly TRBD1 for D (6 bases). Germline V CDR1 and CDR2: MNHEY, SMNVEV (reference sequence). V was trimmed by 4 bases and J by 0 bases, leaving 18 bases between them. CDR3 length: 17 residues. This CDR3 is CASSSGDIAIMNTEAFF. The CDR3 DNA is TGTGCCAGCAGTTCTGGGGACATCGCTATCATGAACACTGAAGCTTTCTTT.

This clonotype was observed at least ten times. J is TRBJ1-5 and V is TRBV6-1; unclear D gene. Trimming took off 7 bases at V and 5 bases at J, with 15 bases between the two ends. The germline gives CDR1 MNHNS, CDR2 SASEGT. There are 14 residues in the CDR3. CDR3 sequence: CASTLAGGYQPQHF. In DNA, the CDR3 is TGTGCCAGCACTCTAGCGGGAGGGTATCAGCCCCAGCATTTT.

The sample holds a few counts of this clonotype. The chain employs TRBV12-3 or TRBV12-4 and TRBJ2-3; TRBD1 matches at 9 bases. J lost 6 bases, V lost 7 bases, and 8 bases had no gene match. This CDR3 has 14 residues. CDR3 in amino acids: CASTQGTGRDTQYF. The CDR3 bases are TGTGCCAGCACCCAAGGGACAGGGAGGGATACGCAGTATTTT.

CDR3 nucleotide sequence: TGTGCCAGCAGCCCCGGGTCCGGAGGGACCCAGTACTTC. The encoded protein is CASSPGSGGTQYF. This sequence joins TRBV7-3 and TRBJ2-5, with a weak D call TRBD2 (5 bases). Germline-derived CDR1 and CDR2 are SGHTA and FQGTGA. The CDR3 length is 13 residues. Trimming removed 5 bases from V and 7 bases from J, with 14 bases in between.

This clonotype was found many times. The J gene is TRBJ2-7, the V gene TRBV7-3; 10 nucleotides match TRBD1. CDR1 is SGHTA, CDR2 FQGTGA, per germline. This CDR3 is built from 13 residues. V was clipped by 8 bases and J by 4 bases; unmatched bases: 5. The CDR3 sequence is CASSGTGEYEQYF. The CDR3 bases are TGTGCCAGCTCCGGGACAGGGGAGTACGAGCAGTACTTC.

Only a few counts were recorded for this clonotype. This chain links TRBV6-2 or TRBV6-3 with TRBJ2-7; the D gene is possibly TRBD1 (6 bases). This CDR3 has 15 residues. The germline V gene has CDR1 MNHEY and CDR2 SVGEGT. V was trimmed by 4 bases and J by 0 bases, leaving 13 bases between them. The CDR3 DNA is TGTGCCAGCAGTTTCTTAAGGGGGAGCTCCTACGAGCAGTACTTC. Its protein product is CASSFLRGSSYEQYF.

This chain uses TRBV4-3 with TRBJ2-3; D remains ambiguous. From germline, CDR1 is LGHNA and CDR2 YSLEER. Trimming removed 2 bases at V and 1 base at J, with 13 bases between. The length of the CDR3 is 16 residues. The CDR3 loop reads CASSQLVPARTDTQYF. CDR3 sequence (DNA): TGCGCCAGCAGCCAACTCGTCCCCGCCCGCACAGATACGCAGTATTTT.

This clonotype was seen ten or more times. This rearrangement joins TRBV7-6 to TRBJ2-2; D may correspond to TRBD1 or TRBD2 (5 bases each). Trimming left V 1 base short and J 4 bases short, with 10 bases between. The V gene's germline CDR1 is SGHVS and CDR2 FNYEAQ. The CDR3 runs to 15 residues. The CDR3 protein is CASSLVRGVTGELFF. The CDR3 DNA sequence: TGTGCCAGCAGCTTAGTGAGGGGCGTCACCGGGGAGCTGTTTTTT.

The chain links TRBV24-1 to TRBJ1-1; D perhaps matches TRBD1 (6 bases). V lost 4 bases, J lost 2 bases, and 16 bases lay in between. CDR1 and CDR2 from the germline V gene are KGHDR and SFDVKD. This CDR3 is built from 16 residues. The DNA for the CDR3 is TGTGCCACCAGTGACACTGGGGGGGGGCCCAACACTGAAGCTTTCTTT. This translates into CATSDTGGGPNTEAFF.

The table lists this clonotype with many counts. The V gene is TRBV12-3 or TRBV12-4, the J gene TRBJ2-3, with 7 bases lining up with TRBD1. The trim removed 7 bases at V and 3 bases at J, leaving 10 bases unmatched. This CDR3 spans 15 amino acids. The CDR3 loop is CASTRRQGTTDTQYF. The CDR3 DNA sequence: TGTGCCAGCACCAGACGACAGGGCACTACAGATACGCAGTATTTT.

This clonotype turned up a few times. V and J are TRBV28 and TRBJ2-5, with D perhaps TRBD2 (5 bases). CDR1 and CDR2 (germline): MDHEN, SYDVKM. With 8 bases removed from V and 5 bases from J, the gap between germline ends came to 15 bases. The CDR3 has 13 residues. CDR3 region: CASLIRGAETQYF. CDR3 DNA sequence: TGTGCCAGCCTTATTCGGGGTGCCGAGACCCAGTACTTC.

The chain couples TRBV7-3 to TRBJ1-5; no firm D call. Trimming left V 4 bases short and J 5 bases short, with 9 bases between. This CDR3 is built from 13 residues. Germline values: CDR1 SGHTA, CDR2 FQGTGA. The CDR3 region has the DNA TGTGCCAGCAGCTACGACAAGGATCAGCCCCAGCATTTT. As protein: CASSYDKDQPQHF.

With regard to this clonotype: Because the CDR3's place on the DNA is in doubt, the DNA is left out and the CDR3 is given as listed by TCRdb. The J gene is TRBJ1-1, the V gene TRBV4-2; TRBD1 is taken as the D call from the table, unchecked against the DNA. The CDR3 length equals 15 residues, ends included. Looked up from germline, CDR1 is LGHNA and CDR2 is YNFKEQ. CDR3 amino acids: CASSQDSAPGGEAFF.

V gene TRBV7-2 combines with J gene TRBJ2-2; no reliable D call. This CDR3 has 16 amino acids. Germline loops: CDR1 SGHTA, CDR2 FQGNSA. V was clipped by 1 base and J by 0 bases, with 9 bases between them. The CDR3 DNA follows: TGTGCCAGCAGCTTAGTTGGCAGTTCGAACACCGGGGAGCTGTTTTTT. Protein: CASSLVGSSNTGELFF.